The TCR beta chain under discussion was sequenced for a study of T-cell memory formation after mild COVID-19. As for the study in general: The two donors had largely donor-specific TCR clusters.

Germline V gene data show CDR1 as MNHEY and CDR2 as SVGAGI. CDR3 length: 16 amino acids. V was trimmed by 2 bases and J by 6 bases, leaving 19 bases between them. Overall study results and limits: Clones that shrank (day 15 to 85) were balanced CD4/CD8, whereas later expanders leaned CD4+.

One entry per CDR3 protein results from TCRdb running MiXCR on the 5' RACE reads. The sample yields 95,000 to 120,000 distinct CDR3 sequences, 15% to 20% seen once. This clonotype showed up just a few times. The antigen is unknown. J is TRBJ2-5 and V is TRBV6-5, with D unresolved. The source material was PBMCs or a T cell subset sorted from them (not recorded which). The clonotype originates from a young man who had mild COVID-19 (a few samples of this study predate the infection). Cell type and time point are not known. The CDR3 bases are TGTGCCAGCAGTTACCGCTCCAATCGGCTGGGGAAGACCCAGTACTTC. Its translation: CASSYRSNRLGKTQYF.